This T cell receptor (beta chain) stems from a study of shared clonotypes between healthy human individuals. About the study: CD4 naive cells filled three plates per donor, CD4 memory three, CD8 naive two and CD8 memory one.

Study-level points and caveats: What limited the represented genetic and exposure-history diversity was the small number of donors. Despite large depth, sorted-subset datasets appeared incompletely sequenced.

The CDR3 consists of 13 residues. Trimming cost V 3 bases and J 6 bases; bases outside gene matches: 5. Germline assignment: CDR1 SQVTM and CDR2 ANQGSEA. Libraries were prepared by immunoSEQ multiplex PCR; TCRdb keeps only in-frame clonotypes and omits some of them. This sample has approximately 1,000,000 clones; 75% to 85% occur once, and the top ten carry 0.5% to 0.6%. A word on this clone: Its antigen remains unidentified.

This chain uses TRBV29-1 with TRBJ2-1; 7 bases agree with TRBD1. Sequencing used memory CD4+ T cells from PBMCs. The subset is: CD45RA-negative fraction. The TCR sequence derives from a man aged 18 to 30 in good health. Some clones in this sample may be carry-over from other donors' samples. Here the CDR3 reads CSVDRGYGNEQFF. CDR3 DNA: TGCAGCGTTGACAGGGGGTATGGCAATGAGCAGTTCTTC.